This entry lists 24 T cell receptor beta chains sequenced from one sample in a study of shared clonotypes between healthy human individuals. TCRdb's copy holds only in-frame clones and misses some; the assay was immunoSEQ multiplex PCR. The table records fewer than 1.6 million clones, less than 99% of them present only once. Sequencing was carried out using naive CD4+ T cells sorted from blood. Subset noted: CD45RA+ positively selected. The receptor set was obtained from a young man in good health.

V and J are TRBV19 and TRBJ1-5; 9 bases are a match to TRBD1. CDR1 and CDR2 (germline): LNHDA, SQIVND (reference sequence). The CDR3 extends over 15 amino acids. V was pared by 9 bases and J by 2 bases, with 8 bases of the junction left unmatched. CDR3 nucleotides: TGTGCCAGGACGAACAGGGGGCAAGGCAATCAGCCCCAGCATTTT. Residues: CARTNRGQGNQPQHF. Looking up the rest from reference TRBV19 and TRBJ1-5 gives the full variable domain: DGGITQSPKYLFRKEGQNVTLSCEQNLNHDAMYWYRQDPGQGLRLIYYSQIVNDFQKGDIAEGYSVSREKKESFPLTVTSAQKNPTAFYLCARTNRGQGNQPQHFGDGTRLSIL.

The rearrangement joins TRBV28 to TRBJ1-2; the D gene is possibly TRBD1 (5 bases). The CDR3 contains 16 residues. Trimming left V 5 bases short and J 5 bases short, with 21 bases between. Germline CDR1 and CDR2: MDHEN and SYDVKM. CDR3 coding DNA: TGTGCCAGCAGTGCCCCTCAGCAGGGAGTTGGATATGGCTACACCTTC. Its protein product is CASSAPQQGVGYGYTF.

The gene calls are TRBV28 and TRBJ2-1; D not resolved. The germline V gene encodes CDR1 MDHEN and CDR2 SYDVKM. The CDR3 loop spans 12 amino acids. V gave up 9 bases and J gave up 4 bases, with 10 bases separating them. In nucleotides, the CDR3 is TGTGCCAGTGATGACCTTTACAATGAGCAGTTCTTC. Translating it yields CASDDLYNEQFF.

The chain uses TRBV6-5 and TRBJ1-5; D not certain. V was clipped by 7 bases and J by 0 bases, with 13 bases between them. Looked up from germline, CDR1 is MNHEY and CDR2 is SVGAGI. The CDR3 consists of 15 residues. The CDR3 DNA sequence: TGTGCCAGCAAGTTACGGAAGAATAGCAATCAGCCCCAGCATTTT. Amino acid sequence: CASKLRKNSNQPQHF.

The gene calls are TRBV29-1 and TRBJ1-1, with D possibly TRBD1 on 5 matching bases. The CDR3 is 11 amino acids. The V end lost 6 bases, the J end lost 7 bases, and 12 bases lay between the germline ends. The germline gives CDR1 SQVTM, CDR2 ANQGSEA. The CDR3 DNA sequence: TGCAGCGTGGACAACAGGTTTGAAGCTTTCTTT. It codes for CSVDNRFEAFF.

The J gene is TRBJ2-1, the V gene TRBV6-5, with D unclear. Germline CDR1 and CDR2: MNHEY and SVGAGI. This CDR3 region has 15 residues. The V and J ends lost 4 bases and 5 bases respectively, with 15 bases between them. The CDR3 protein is CASSSVFPGDNEQFF. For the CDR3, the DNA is TGTGCCAGCAGTTCCGTTTTCCCAGGAGACAATGAGCAGTTCTTC.

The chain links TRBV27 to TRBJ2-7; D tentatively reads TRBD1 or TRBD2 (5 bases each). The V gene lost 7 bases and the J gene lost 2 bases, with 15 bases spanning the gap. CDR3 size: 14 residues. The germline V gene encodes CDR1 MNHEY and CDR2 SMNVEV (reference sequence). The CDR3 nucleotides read TGTGCCAGCACAACCAGCATGGGGGCCTACGAGCAGTACTTC. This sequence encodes CASTTSMGAYEQYF.

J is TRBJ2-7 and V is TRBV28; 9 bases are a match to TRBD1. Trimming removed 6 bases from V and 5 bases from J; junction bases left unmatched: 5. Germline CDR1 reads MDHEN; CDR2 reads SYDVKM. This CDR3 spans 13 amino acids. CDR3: CASRQGARDEQYF. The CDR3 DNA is TGTGCCAGCAGACAGGGGGCTAGGGACGAGCAGTACTTC.

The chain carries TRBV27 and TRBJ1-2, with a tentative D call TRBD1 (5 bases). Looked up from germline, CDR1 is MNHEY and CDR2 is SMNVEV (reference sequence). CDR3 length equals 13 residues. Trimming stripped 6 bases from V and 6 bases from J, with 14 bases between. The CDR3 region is CASRTPDSNGYTF. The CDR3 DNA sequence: TGTGCCAGCAGAACACCCGACAGTAATGGCTACACCTTC.

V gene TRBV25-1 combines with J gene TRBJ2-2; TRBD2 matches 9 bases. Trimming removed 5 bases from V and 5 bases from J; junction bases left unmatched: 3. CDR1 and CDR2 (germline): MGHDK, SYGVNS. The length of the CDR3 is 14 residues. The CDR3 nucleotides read TGTGCCAGCAGTCTAGCGGGATTTACCGGGGAGCTGTTTTTT. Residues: CASSLAGFTGELFF.

The CDR3 DNA follows: TGTGCCAGCAGCTTAGTGCCCCTAGCGGGAGAGCAGTTCTTC. It encodes CASSLVPLAGEQFF. V and J are TRBV11-3 and TRBJ2-1; 9 nucleotides line up with TRBD2. The germline V gene encodes CDR1 SGHNT and CDR2 YENEEA. The CDR3 spans 14 residues. V shed 1 base, J shed 10 bases, and the junction held 5 bases outside the gene matches.

The CDR3 sequence: CASSPGGINEQFF. CDR3 nucleotides: TGCGCCAGCAGTCCCGGGGGGATCAATGAGCAGTTCTTC. The chain recombines TRBV10-1 with TRBJ2-1; 7 bases are a match to TRBD2. This CDR3 is 13 amino acids long. In germline, CDR1 is WNHNN, CDR2 SYGVQD (reference sequence). Unmatched junction bases numbered 4, after V lost 5 bases and J lost 6 bases.

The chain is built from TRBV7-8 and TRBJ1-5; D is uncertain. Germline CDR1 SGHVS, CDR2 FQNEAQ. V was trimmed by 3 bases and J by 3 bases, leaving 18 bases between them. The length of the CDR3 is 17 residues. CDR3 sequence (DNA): TGTGCCAGCAGCTTCTCGGCCTCACTTCTTCTCAATCAGCCCCAGCATTTT. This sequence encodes CASSFSASLLLNQPQHF.

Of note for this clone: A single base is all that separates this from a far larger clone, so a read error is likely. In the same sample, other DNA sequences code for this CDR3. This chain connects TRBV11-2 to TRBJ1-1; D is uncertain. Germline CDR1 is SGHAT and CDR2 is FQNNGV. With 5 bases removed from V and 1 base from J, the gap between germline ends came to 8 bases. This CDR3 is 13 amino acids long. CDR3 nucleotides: TGTGCCAGCAGCCCCCAACGGAACACTGAAGCTTTCTTT. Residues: CASSPQRNTEAFF.

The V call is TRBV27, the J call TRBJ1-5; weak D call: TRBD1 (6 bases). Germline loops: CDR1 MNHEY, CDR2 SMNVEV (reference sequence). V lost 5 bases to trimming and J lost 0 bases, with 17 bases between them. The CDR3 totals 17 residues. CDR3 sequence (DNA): TGTGCCAGCAGTCCGGGAGGGGGAGGGTATAGCAATCAGCCCCAGCATTTT. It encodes CASSPGGGGYSNQPQHF.

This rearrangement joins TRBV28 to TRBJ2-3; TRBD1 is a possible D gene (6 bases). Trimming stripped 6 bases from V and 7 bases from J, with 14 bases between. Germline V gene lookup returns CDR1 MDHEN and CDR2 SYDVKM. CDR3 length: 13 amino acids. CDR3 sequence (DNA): TGTGCCAGCAGAAGGACAGAAACCTATACGCAGTATTTT. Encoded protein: CASRRTETYTQYF.

The CDR3 DNA reads as TGTGCCAGCAGCCCTAGACTAGCGCGGGCCCAGTACTTC. As protein: CASSPRLARAQYF. This sequence joins TRBV14 and TRBJ2-5; 8 bases are a match to TRBD2. CDR3 length: 13 amino acids. Germline V gene lookup returns CDR1 SGHDN and CDR2 FVKESK. Trimming cost V 4 bases and J 9 bases; bases outside gene matches: 7.

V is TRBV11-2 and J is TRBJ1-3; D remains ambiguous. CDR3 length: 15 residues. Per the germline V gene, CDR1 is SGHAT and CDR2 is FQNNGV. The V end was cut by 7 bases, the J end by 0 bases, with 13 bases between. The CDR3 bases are TGTGCCAGCACCGTCGGGCAGATCTCTGGAAACACCATATATTTT. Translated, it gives CASTVGQISGNTIYF.

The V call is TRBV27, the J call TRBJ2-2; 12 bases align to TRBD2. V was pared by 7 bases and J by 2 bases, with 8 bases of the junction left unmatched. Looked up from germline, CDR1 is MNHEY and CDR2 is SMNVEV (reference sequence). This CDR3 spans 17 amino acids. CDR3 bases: TGTGCCAGCAAGCCACTAGCGGGAGGTCTCAACACCGGGGAGCTGTTTTTT. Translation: CASKPLAGGLNTGELFF.

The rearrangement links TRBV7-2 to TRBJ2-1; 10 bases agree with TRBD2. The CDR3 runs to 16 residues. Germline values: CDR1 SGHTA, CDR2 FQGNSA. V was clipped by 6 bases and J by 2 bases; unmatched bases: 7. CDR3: CASRGGTSETYNEQFF. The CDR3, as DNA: TGTGCCAGCAGAGGAGGGACTAGCGAGACCTACAATGAGCAGTTCTTC. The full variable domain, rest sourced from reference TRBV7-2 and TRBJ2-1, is GAGVSQSPSNKVTEKGKDVELRCDPISGHTALYWYRQSLGQGLEFLIYFQGNSAPDKSGLPSDRFSAERTGGSVSTLTIQRTQQEDSAVYLCASRGGTSETYNEQFFGPGTRLTVL.

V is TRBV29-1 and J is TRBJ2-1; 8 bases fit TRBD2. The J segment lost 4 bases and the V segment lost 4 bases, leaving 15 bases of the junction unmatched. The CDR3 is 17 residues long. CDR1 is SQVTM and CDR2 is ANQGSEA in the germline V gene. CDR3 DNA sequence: TGCAGCGTTGGCTTCTCGGGAGGGAAGGGGGGATACAATGAGCAGTTCTTC. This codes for CSVGFSGGKGGYNEQFF.

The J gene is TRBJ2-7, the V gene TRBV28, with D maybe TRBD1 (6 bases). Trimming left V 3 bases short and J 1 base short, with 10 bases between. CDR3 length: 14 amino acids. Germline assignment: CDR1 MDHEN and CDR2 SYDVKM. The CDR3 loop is CASSFGGQSYEQYF. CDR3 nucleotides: TGTGCCAGCAGTTTTGGCGGACAGTCCTACGAGCAGTACTTC.

The CDR3, as DNA: TGTGCCAGCAGTGAATATACTAGATCCTACGAGCAGTACTTC. Translated: CASSEYTRSYEQYF. The genes are TRBV25-1 and TRBJ2-7; tentative D call: TRBD2 (5 bases). In germline, CDR1 is MGHDK, CDR2 SYGVNS. Trimming stripped 0 bases from V and 1 base from J, with 7 bases between. The CDR3 extends over 14 amino acids.

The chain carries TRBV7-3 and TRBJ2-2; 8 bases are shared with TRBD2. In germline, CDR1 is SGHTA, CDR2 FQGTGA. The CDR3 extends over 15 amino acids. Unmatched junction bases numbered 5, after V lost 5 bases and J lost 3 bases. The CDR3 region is CASSPRTSYTGELFF. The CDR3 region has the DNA TGTGCCAGCAGCCCCCGGACTAGCTACACCGGGGAGCTGTTTTTT.